Included here is one T cell receptor (beta chain) sequence, with context. The record originates from a study of blood T cell repertoires in COVID-19. About the study: Acute and convalescent COVID-19 specimens originated in the United States, Italy and Spain.

V lost 4 bases and J lost 6, with 13 bases in between. The CDR3 is made up of 13 amino acids. Germline loops: CDR1 SGHKS, CDR2 YYEKEE (reference sequence). Allocation to cohorts depended on clinical history reported by the participants. In the authors' workflow: Amplifying reference gene primers gave estimates of nucleated cell counts. Profiling relied on immunoSEQ multiplex PCR, and the TCRdb table lists in-frame clones only, not all of them. V and J calls and clone size are given by that table; D and trimming were obtained from the DNA. The data contain 350,000 to 400,000 clones, approximately 90% of them singletons.

This chain joins TRBV5-5 and TRBJ1-2; D perhaps matches TRBD1 (6 bases). The sequenced sample was PBMCs or T cells enriched from blood (not recorded which). The receptor's source is a woman between 40 and 50 years old who had been exposed to COVID-19. The CDR3 is CASSVTGSNGYTF. The CDR3 DNA reads as TGTGCCAGCAGCGTTACAGGGTCCAATGGCTACACCTTC. The whole variable domain, remainder taken from reference TRBV5-5 and TRBJ1-2, is DAGVTQSPTHLIKTRGQQVTLRCSPISGHKSVSWYQQVLGQGPQFIFQYYEKEERGRGNFPDRFSARQFPNYSSELNVNALLLGDSALYLCASSVTGSNGYTFGSGTRLTVV.